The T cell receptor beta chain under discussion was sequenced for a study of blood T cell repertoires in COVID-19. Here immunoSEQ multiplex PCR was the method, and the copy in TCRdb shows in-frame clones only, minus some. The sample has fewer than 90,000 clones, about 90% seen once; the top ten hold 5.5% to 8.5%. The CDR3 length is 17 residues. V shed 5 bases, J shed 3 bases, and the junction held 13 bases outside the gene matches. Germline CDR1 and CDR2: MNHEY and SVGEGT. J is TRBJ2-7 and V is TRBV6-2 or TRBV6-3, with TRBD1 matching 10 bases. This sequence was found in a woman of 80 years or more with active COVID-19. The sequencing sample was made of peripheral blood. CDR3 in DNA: TGTGCCAGCAGTCGGCCGGGACAGGGGATTTTAGGCTACGAGCAGTACTTC. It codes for CASSRPGQGILGYEQYF.